These 21 T cell receptor beta chains came from one sample sequenced in a study of graft-versus-host responses after intestinal transplantation. No cognate antigen is known for these TCRs. Measured with immunoSEQ multiplex PCR; TCRdb has only the in-frame clones, and not every one. The repertoire has roughly 93,000 clones, 85% to 95% of them found once; the top ten carry around 0.44%. The sample in question was unstimulated CD8+ T cells sorted from spleen or lymph node cells, obtained before transplant. These receptors were taken from a human donor who was the organ donor for an intestinal transplant.

This rearrangement joins TRBV27 to TRBJ2-1, with 8 bases matching TRBD2. There are 15 residues in the CDR3. The germline gives CDR1 MNHEY, CDR2 SMNVEV (reference sequence). Trimming cost V 2 bases and J 8 bases; bases outside gene matches: 8. In DNA, the CDR3 is TGTGCCAGCAGTTTAGCGGCGGGGGGCGGGGATGAGCAGTTCTTC. Translation: CASSLAAGGGDEQFF.

The chain has TRBV27 and TRBJ2-7; tentative D call: TRBD1 (6 bases). Germline V gene lookup returns CDR1 MNHEY and CDR2 SMNVEV (reference sequence). The CDR3 contains 12 residues. CDR3 sequence reads: CASRDNSYEQYF. For the CDR3, the DNA is TGTGCTAGCCGGGACAACTCCTACGAGCAGTACTTC.

The chain links TRBV4-2 to TRBJ2-2; D ambiguous. Trimming cost V 1 base and J 6 bases, with 9 bases left between them. The CDR3 covers 14 residues. Germline V gene data show CDR1 as LGHNA and CDR2 as YNFKEQ. CDR3 residues: CASSQVTTAGELFF. CDR3 in DNA: TGTGCCAGCAGCCAAGTCACTACCGCCGGGGAGCTGTTTTTT.

J is TRBJ1-2 and V is TRBV27; 7 bases fit TRBD1. CDR1 is MNHEY and CDR2 is SMNVEV in the germline V gene (reference sequence). With 3 bases clipped from V and 10 bases from J, the junction kept 11 bases outside the gene matches. This CDR3 contains 14 residues. CDR3 DNA: TGTGCCAGCAGTTTTAAACGGACAGGAGGGTTCTACACCTTC. It specifies CASSFKRTGGFYTF.

The chain recombines TRBV28 with TRBJ2-1; 12 bases line up with TRBD2. This CDR3 contains 17 residues. CDR1 MDHEN and CDR2 SYDVKM come from the germline V gene. V trimming: 5 bases; J trimming: 9 bases; junction bases outside the gene matches: 14. The CDR3 is CASSPREASGGAAEQFF. In DNA form, the CDR3 reads TGTGCCAGCAGTCCACGAGAGGCTAGCGGGGGGGCAGCTGAGCAGTTCTTC.

The chain joins TRBV5-3 to TRBJ2-7; 8 bases align to TRBD1. TRBV5-3 is an ORF, and what it does is uncertain. The CDR3 runs 16 residues. The trim removed 0 bases at V and 1 base at J, leaving 6 bases unmatched. This CDR3 is CARSLGRDRSSYEQYF. The CDR3 DNA is TGTGCCAGAAGCTTGGGGCGGGACAGGTCGTCCTACGAGCAGTACTTC.

The CDR3 is CASSAGTPYNEQFF. The CDR3 DNA is TGTGCCAGTAGCGCCGGGACACCCTACAATGAGCAGTTCTTC. The J gene is TRBJ2-1, the V gene TRBV19; D possibly corresponds to TRBD1 (6 bases). The CDR3 runs to 14 residues. CDR1 is LNHDA, CDR2 SQIVND, per germline (reference sequence). The germline V and J ends were trimmed by 6 bases and 2 bases, with 11 bases remaining between them.

This chain links TRBV4-2 with TRBJ1-2; no definite D call. This CDR3 contains 14 residues. V lost 4 bases, J lost 6 bases, and 15 bases lay in between. Germline CDR1 reads LGHNA; CDR2 reads YNFKEQ. The CDR3, as DNA: TGTGCCAGCAGCCCAAGAGTGGTCCTAAATGGCTACACCTTC. This codes for CASSPRVVLNGYTF.

This rearrangement joins TRBV19 to TRBJ2-1, with 8 bases fitting TRBD1. V lost 3 bases to trimming and J lost 10 bases; unmatched junction nucleotides: 11. The CDR3 sequence is 15 residues long. Per germline, CDR1 LNHDA and CDR2 SQIVND (reference sequence). DNA for the CDR3: TGTGCCAGTAGTATCCCTGACAGGGGACACGGGGAGCAGTTCTTC. Residues: CASSIPDRGHGEQFF.

V usage is TRBV5-6 and J usage is TRBJ2-7; D not resolved. V lost 0 bases, J lost 5 bases, and 6 bases lay in between. Germline assignment: CDR1 SGHDT and CDR2 YYEEEE. This CDR3 region has 12 residues. The CDR3 bases are TGTGCCAGCAGCTTGGGAGAGGACGAGCAGTACTTC. Translation gives CASSLGEDEQYF.

V gene TRBV19 combines with J gene TRBJ1-5, with D maybe TRBD1 (6 bases). Trimming removed 7 bases from V and 2 bases from J, with 12 bases in between. CDR1 is LNHDA and CDR2 is SQIVND in the germline V gene (reference sequence). The CDR3 sequence is 14 residues long. CDR3 sequence (DNA): TGTGCCAGTACCGAGGGGGTCGGCAATCAGCCCCAGCATTTT. Protein sequence: CASTEGVGNQPQHF.

This clone was observed a handful of times. The chain joins TRBV7-9 to TRBJ1-1, with D possibly TRBD1 on 6 matching bases. CDR3 length: 15 residues. V was pared by 5 bases and J by 3 bases, with 16 bases between. The germline CDR1 and CDR2 sequences are SEHNR and FQNEAQ (reference sequence). The CDR3 sequence: CASSQPDRPYTEAFF. For the CDR3, the DNA is TGTGCCAGCAGCCAGCCTGACAGGCCCTACACTGAAGCTTTCTTT. The full variable domain, completed using reference TRBV7-9 and TRBJ1-1, is DTGVSQNPRHKITKRGQNVTFRCDPISEHNRLYWYRQTLGQGPEFLTYFQNEAQLEKSRLLSDRFSAERPKGSFSTLEIQRTEQGDSAMYLCASSQPDRPYTEAFFGQGTRLTVV.

The V and J genes are TRBV5-1 and TRBJ2-7; 7 bases are a match to TRBD1. The trim removed 3 bases at V and 0 bases at J, leaving 3 bases unmatched. In germline, CDR1 is SGHRS, CDR2 YFSETQ. This CDR3 is built from 14 residues. CDR3 residues: CASSSSGGSYEQYF. CDR3 nucleotides: TGCGCCAGCAGCTCCTCAGGGGGCTCCTACGAGCAGTACTTC.

The chain uses TRBV6-1 and TRBJ2-1; 11 positions match TRBD1. V lost 3 bases to trimming and J lost 1 base; unmatched junction nucleotides: 5. This CDR3 contains 17 residues. The germline V gene encodes CDR1 MNHNS and CDR2 SASEGT. The CDR3 bases are TGTGCCAGCAGTGATCCCGGGACAGGGGGGTCCTACAATGAGCAGTTCTTC. Translation gives CASSDPGTGGSYNEQFF.

The chain has TRBV12-5 and TRBJ2-1, with a tentative D call TRBD2 (6 bases). The CDR3 covers 15 residues. CDR1 and CDR2 (germline): LGHNT, FRNRAP. V dropped 1 base and J dropped 4 bases, with 11 bases sitting between them. Here the CDR3 DNA reads TGTGCTAGTGGTTTGGGCGGGGCCGGATACAATGAGCAGTTCTTC. Encoded protein: CASGLGGAGYNEQFF.

The chain combines TRBV4-2 with TRBJ1-4, with unresolved D. Trimming took off 0 bases at V and 5 bases at J, with 13 bases between the two ends. The CDR3 length is 16 residues. CDR1 LGHNA and CDR2 YNFKEQ come from the germline V gene. The CDR3: CASSQEQATENEKLFF. The CDR3 nucleotides read TGTGCCAGCAGCCAAGAGCAAGCTACAGAGAATGAAAAACTGTTTTTT.

This clone was recorded only once. This rearrangement joins TRBV27 to TRBJ1-2, with TRBD1 as a possible D gene (6 bases). The V gene lost 5 bases and the J gene lost 2 bases, with 12 bases spanning the gap. CDR3 length: 14 amino acids. Germline loops: CDR1 MNHEY, CDR2 SMNVEV (reference sequence). The CDR3 DNA follows: TGTGCCAGCAGTCCACAGGGTCTGAACTATGGCTACACCTTC. Its protein product is CASSPQGLNYGYTF.

For the CDR3, the DNA is TGTGCCAGCAGCTTGATGGCGGGGGGGACCTACGAGCAGTACTTC. Protein sequence: CASSLMAGGTYEQYF. The chain is built from TRBV5-4 and TRBJ2-7; 9 bases map to TRBD2. The ends lost 1 base at V and 2 bases at J; junction bases unmatched: 4. This CDR3 is 15 amino acids long. Germline V gene data show CDR1 as SGHNT and CDR2 as YYREEE (reference sequence).

This clone was picked up one time. The rearrangement links TRBV5-1 to TRBJ2-7; TRBD1 matches at 7 bases. V lost 6 bases, J lost 1 base, and 7 bases stayed unmatched. CDR1 and CDR2 (germline): SGHRS, YFSETQ. CDR3 length: 14 amino acids. The CDR3 DNA sequence: TGCGCCAGCACGTACATGACAGGGTCCTACGAGCAGTACTTC. It specifies CASTYMTGSYEQYF. Full variable domain (rest looked up from reference TRBV5-1 and TRBJ2-7): KAGVTQTPRYLIKTRGQQVTLSCSPISGHRSVSWYQQTPGQGLQFLFEYFSETQRNKGNFPGRFSGRQFSNSRSEMNVSTLELGDSALYLCASTYMTGSYEQYFGPGTRLTVT.

The chain employs TRBV27 and TRBJ1-6; 10 bases agree with TRBD1. The germline V gene encodes CDR1 MNHEY and CDR2 SMNVEV (reference sequence). The CDR3 extends over 15 amino acids. With 5 bases clipped from V and 6 bases from J, the junction kept 4 bases outside the gene matches. In DNA form, the CDR3 reads TGTGCCAGCAGTCTCAGGACAGGGGGTAATTCACCCCTCCACTTT. This encodes CASSLRTGGNSPLHF.

V gene TRBV10-3 combines with J gene TRBJ2-7, with D perhaps matching TRBD2 (7 bases). Germline-derived CDR1 and CDR2 are ENHRY and SYGVKD. The CDR3 totals 13 residues. V was clipped by 7 bases and J by 2 bases, with 12 bases between them. Here the CDR3 reads CAIKGGPTYEQYF. The CDR3 DNA reads TGTGCCATCAAGGGGGGGCCCACCTACGAGCAGTACTTC.